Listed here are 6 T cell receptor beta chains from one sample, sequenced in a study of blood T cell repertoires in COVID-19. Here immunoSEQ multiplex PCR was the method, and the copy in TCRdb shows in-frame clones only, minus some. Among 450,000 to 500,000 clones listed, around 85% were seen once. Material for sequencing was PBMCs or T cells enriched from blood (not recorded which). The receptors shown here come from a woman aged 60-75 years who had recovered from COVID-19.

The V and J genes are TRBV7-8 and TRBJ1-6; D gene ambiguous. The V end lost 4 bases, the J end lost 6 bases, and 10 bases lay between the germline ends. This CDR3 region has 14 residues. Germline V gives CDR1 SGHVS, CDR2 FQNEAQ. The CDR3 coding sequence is TGTGCCAGCAGCTACACCACCCCTAATTCACCCCTCCACTTT. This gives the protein CASSYTTPNSPLHF. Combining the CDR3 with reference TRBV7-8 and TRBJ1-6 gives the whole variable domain GAGVSQSPRYKVAKRGQDVALRCDPISGHVSLFWYQQALGQGPEFLTYFQNEAQLDKSGLPSDRFFAERPEGSVSTLKIQRTQQEDSAVYLCASSYTTPNSPLHFGNGTRLTVT.

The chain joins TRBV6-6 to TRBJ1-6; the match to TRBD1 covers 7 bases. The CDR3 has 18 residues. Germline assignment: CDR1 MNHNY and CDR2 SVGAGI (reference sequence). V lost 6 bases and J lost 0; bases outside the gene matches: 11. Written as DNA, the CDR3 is TGTGCCAGCAGCCGAGAAGCAGGGGGGAGCTCCTATAATTCACCCCTCCACTTT. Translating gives CASSREAGGSSYNSPLHF.

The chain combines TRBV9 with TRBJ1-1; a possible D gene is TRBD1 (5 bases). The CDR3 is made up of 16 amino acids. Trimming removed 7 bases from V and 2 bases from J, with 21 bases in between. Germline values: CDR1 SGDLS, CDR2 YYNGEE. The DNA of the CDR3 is TGTGCCAGCTCCTTAGAGGATGGGGGAGGAAACACTGAAGCTTTCTTT. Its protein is CASSLEDGGGNTEAFF.

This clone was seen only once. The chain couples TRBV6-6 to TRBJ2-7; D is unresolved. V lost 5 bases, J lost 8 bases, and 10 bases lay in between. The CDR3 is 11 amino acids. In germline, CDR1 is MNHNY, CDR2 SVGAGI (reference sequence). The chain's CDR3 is CASSGPLQQYV. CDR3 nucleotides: TGTGCCAGCAGTGGCCCTCTGCAGCAGTACGTC.

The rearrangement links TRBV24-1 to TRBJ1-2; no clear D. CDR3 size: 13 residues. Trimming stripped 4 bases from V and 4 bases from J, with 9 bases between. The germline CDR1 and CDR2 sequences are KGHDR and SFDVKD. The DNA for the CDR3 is TGTGCCACCAGTGACCGCCGGGTCTATGGCTACACCTTC. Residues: CATSDRRVYGYTF.

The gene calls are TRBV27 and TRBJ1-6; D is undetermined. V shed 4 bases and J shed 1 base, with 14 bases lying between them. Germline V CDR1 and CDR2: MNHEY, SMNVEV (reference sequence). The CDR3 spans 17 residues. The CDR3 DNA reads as TGTGCCAGCAGTTGGGCCCTAGCGGGATCCTATAATTCACCCCTCCACTTT. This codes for CASSWALAGSYNSPLHF.